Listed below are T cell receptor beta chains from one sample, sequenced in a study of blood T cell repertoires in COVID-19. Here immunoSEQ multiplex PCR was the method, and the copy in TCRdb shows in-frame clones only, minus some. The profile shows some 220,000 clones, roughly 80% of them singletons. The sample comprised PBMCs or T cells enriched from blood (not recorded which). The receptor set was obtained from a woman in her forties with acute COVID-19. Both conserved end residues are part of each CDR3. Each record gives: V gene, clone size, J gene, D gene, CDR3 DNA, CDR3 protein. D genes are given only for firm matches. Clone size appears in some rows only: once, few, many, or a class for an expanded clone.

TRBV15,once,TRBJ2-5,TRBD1,TGTGCCACCAGCGCTGGACAGGCCCAAGAGACCCAGTACTTC,CATSAGQAQETQYF
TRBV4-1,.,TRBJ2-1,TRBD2,TGCGCCAGCAGCCAAGTGAGCGGGGGCTACAATGAGCAGTTCTTC,CASSQVSGGYNEQFF
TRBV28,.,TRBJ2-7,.,TGTGCCAGCAGTTTATGGCGTCAGGGCCCCTACGAGCAGTACTTC,CASSLWRQGPYEQYF
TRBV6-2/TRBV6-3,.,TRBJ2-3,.,TGTGCCAGCAGTCAGGAATCAGATACGCAGTATTTT,CASSQESDTQYF
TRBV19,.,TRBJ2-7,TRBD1,TGTGCCAGTTCAGACAGGGGTCTATTCTACGAGCAGTACTTC,CASSDRGLFYEQYF
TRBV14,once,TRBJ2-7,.,TGTGCCAGCAGCCTCTTGGCAGGGAGGTCCGAGCAGTACTTC,CASSLLAGRSEQYF
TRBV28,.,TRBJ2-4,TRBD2,TGTGCCAGCAGTTCAATAGGACTAGCTCTCATTGGGGACATTCAGTACTTC,CASSSIGLALIGDIQYF
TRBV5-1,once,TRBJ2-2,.,TGCGCCAGCAGCGCCCAGGGGATTCCGAACACCGGGGAGCTGTTTTTT,CASSAQGIPNTGELFF
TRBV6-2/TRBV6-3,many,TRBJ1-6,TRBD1,TGTGCCAGCAGTTACGAGGGGACAGGGGTCGAAAATAATTCACCCCTCCACTTT,CASSYEGTGVENNSPLHF
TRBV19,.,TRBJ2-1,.,TGTGCCAGTAGTATCGTACTAACTTACAATGAGCAGTTCTTC,CASSIVLTYNEQFF
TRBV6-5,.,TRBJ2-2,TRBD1,TGTGCCAGCAGAACAGGGGGGTTTAACACCGGGGAGCTGTTTTTT,CASRTGGFNTGELFF
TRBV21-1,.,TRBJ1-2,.,TGTGCCAGCCCCACAGGCCACTATGGCTACACCTTC,CASPTGHYGYTF
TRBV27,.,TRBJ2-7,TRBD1,TGTGCCAGCAGTCCGGGGACAGGGGGCCAGAAGCAGTACTTC,CASSPGTGGQKQYF
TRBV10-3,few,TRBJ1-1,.,TGTGCCATCAGTGAGTTCTCCTTTAGTACTGAAGCTTTCTTT,CAISEFSFSTEAFF
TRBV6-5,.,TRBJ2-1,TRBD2,TGTGCCAGCAGTTACTCGGGGGCGGGAGGGGAAAGAGAGCAGTTCTTC,CASSYSGAGGEREQFF
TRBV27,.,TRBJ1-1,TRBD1,TGTGCCAGCAGTCTCACGACAGGGGGCGGCACTGAAGCTTTCTTT,CASSLTTGGGTEAFF
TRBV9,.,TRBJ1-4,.,TGTGCCAGCAGCGTAGGAAGGGGTCCGGAAAAACTGTTTTTT,CASSVGRGPEKLFF
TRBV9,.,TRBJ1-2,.,TGTGCCAGCAGCCTCACATCGGGTGTCTACACCTTC,CASSLTSGVYTF
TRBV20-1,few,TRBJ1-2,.,TGCAGTGCTAGTCGACATAACTATGGCTACACCTTC,CSASRHNYGYTF
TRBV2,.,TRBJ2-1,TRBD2,TGTGCCAGCAGTAGCGGGGGGGCCTGGAATGAGCAGTTCTTC,CASSSGGAWNEQFF
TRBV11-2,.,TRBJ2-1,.,TGTGCCAGCGATTTGGACGGGGGGCTTAATGAGCAGTTCTTC,CASDLDGGLNEQFF
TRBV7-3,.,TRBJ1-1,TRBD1,TGTGCCAGCAGCTCGGGACAGGGTGGGAGTACTGAAGCTTTCTTT,CASSSGQGGSTEAFF
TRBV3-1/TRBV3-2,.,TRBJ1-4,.,TGTGCCAGCAGCCAAGAGCCAGCGAGGAATGAAAAACTGTTTTTT,CASSQEPARNEKLFF
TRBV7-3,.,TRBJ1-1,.,TGTGCCAGCAGCTTAGCCGGACAGCCGAACACTGAAGCTTTCTTT,CASSLAGQPNTEAFF
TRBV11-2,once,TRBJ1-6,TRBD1,TGTGCCAGCAGCTTTACCGACAGGGGGCTTTCACCCCTCCACTTT,CASSFTDRGLSPLHF
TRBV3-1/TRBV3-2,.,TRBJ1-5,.,TGTGCCAGCAGCCAAGGGGTGGGGGCAGGGCAGCCCCAGCATTTT,CASSQGVGAGQPQHF
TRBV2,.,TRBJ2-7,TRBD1,TGTGCCAGCAGTGAAGACAGGGGAAAGGGCTACGAGCAGTACTTC,CASSEDRGKGYEQYF
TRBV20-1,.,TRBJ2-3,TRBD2,TGCAGTTGGGCTAGCGGGGGGTGGCGGTATTTT,CSWASGGWRYF
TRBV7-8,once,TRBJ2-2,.,TGTGCCAGCAGCTTAGGTCGGGGTTGGGGGCTGTTTTTT,CASSLGRGWGLFF
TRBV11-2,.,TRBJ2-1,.,TGTGCCAGCAGCTCTCTCGGGGTCAATGAGCAGTTCTTC,CASSSLGVNEQFF
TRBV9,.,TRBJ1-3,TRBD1,TGTGCCAGCACCTCCGAGCAGGGGGTGGGCACCATATATTTT,CASTSEQGVGTIYF
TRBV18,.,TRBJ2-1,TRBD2,TGTGCCAGCTCACCTAAGGGACTAGCGGGGGGTTCCTCCTACAATGAGCAGTTCTTC,CASSPKGLAGGSSYNEQFF
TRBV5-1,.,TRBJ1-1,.,TGCGCCAGCAGCTGGGGGGACAACACTGAAGCTTTCTTT,CASSWGDNTEAFF
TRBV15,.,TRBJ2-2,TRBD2,TGTGCCACCAGCAGAGTTCTTGGGACTAGCGGGGGGAACACCGGGGAGCTGTTTTTT,CATSRVLGTSGGNTGELFF
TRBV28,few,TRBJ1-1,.,TGTGCCAGCAGTTTATCTCGGGTGTGGATGAACACTGAAGCTTTCTTT,CASSLSRVWMNTEAFF
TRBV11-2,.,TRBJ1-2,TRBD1,TGTGCCAGCAGCCGAGACAGGGTGAACGGCTACACCTTC,CASSRDRVNGYTF
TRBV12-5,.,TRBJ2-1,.,TGTGCTAGTGGTTTGAACTATCAGGGAGGGCAGTTCTTC,CASGLNYQGGQFF
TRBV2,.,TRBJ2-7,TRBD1,TGTGCCAGCAGTGGGACAGGGGTCCACGAGCAGTACTTC,CASSGTGVHEQYF
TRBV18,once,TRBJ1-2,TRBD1,TGTGCCAGCTCACTCGTCGCATGGGACAGGGGGCTCATCTATGGCTACACCTTC,CASSLVAWDRGLIYGYTF
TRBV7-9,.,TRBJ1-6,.,TGTGCCAGCAGCTTAGATTTCGGGTTTTATTCACCCCTCCACTTT,CASSLDFGFYSPLHF
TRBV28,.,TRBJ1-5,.,TGTGCCAGCTTGGTGCACGGTAGCAATCAGCCCCAGCATTTT,CASLVHGSNQPQHF